This T cell receptor (beta chain) emerged from a study of human T cells and chemical hapten exposure. TCRdb reprocessed the RACE reads via MiXCR and lists one record per CDR3 protein. The sample yields 350,000 to 450,000 distinct CDR3 sequences, less than 6.5% seen once. The sample's time point: pre-sensitization, week 0. Treatment specified: therapeutic diphenylcyclopropenone sensitization with weekly scalp DPC. In its sample, this clonotype was seen a few times. CDR3 length: 15 amino acids. The germline V gene has CDR1 MDHEN and CDR2 SYDVKM. V shed 2 bases and J 3 bases; nucleotides not matched to a gene: 5.

The sequencing here drew on whole blood, taken in connection with sensitization to the hapten diphenylcyclopropenone (DPC). The source of this sequence is a woman in her fifties or sixties with alopecia areata. Some clones in this sample may be carry-over from other donors' samples. J is TRBJ2-3 and V is TRBV28; 7 bases are a match to TRBD1. The CDR3 nucleotides read TGTGCCAGCAGTTTAATTCAACAGGGGACAGATACGCAGTATTTT. Its protein is CASSLIQQGTDTQYF.